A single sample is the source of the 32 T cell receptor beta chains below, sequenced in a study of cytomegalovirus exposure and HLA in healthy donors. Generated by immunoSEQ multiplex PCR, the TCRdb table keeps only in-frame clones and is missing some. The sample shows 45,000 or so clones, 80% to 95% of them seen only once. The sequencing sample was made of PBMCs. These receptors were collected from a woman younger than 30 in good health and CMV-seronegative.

CDR3 residues: CASSEMLGTGSTDTQYF. The CDR3 region has the DNA TGTGCCAGCAGCGAAATGTTAGGGACTGGTAGCACAGATACGCAGTATTTT. The chain has TRBV9 and TRBJ2-3, with D possibly TRBD2 on 6 matching bases. Germline loops: CDR1 SGDLS, CDR2 YYNGEE. V was clipped by 3 bases and J by 0 bases, with 17 bases between them. There are 17 residues in the CDR3.

The CDR3 here is CASTISGGVTAAFF. The CDR3 DNA is TGTGCCAGCACCATTAGTGGGGGGGTAACGGCGGCTTTCTTT. The gene calls are TRBV7-8 and TRBJ1-1, with D tentatively TRBD1 (5 bases). V was trimmed by 7 bases and J by 11 bases, leaving 23 bases between them. Germline V CDR1 and CDR2: SGHVS, FQNEAQ. CDR3 length: 14 residues.

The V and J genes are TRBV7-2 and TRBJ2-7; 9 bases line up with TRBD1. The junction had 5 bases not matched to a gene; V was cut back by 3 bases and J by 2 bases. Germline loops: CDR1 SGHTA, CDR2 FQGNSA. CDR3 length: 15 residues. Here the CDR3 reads CASSLARDRAYEQYF. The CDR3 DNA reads TGTGCCAGCAGCTTGGCCCGGGACAGGGCCTACGAGCAGTACTTC.

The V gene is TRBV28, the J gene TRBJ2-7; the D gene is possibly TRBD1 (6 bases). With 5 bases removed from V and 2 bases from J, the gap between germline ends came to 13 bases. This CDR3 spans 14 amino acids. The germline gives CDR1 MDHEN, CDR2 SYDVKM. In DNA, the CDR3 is TGTGCCAGCAGTCTACCACAGGGACCCTACGAGCAGTACTTC. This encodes CASSLPQGPYEQYF.

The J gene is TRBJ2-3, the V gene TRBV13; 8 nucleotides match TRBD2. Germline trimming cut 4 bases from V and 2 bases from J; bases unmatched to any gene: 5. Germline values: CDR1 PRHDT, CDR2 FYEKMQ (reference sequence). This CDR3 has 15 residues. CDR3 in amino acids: CASSSLAGTTDTQYF. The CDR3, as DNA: TGTGCCAGCAGCTCTTTAGCGGGGACCACAGATACGCAGTATTTT.

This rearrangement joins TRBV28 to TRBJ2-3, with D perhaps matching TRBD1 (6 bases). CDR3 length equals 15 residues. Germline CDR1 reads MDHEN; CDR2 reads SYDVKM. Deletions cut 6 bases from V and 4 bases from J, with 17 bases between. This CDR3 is CASSHGTKSPDTQYF. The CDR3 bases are TGTGCCAGCAGCCACGGGACAAAGAGTCCAGATACGCAGTATTTT.

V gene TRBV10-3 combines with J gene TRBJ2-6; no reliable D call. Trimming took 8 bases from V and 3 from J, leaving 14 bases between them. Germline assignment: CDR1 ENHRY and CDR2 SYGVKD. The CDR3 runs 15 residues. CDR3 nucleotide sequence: TGTGCCATCCGATCTTCAGGTGTTGGGGCCAACGTCCTGACTTTC. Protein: CAIRSSGVGANVLTF.

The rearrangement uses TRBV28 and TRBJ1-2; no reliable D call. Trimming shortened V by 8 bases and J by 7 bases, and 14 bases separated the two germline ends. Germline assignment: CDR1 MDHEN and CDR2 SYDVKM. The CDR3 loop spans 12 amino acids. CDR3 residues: CASVYGGTGYTF. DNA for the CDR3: TGTGCCAGCGTCTACGGCGGTACTGGCTACACCTTC.

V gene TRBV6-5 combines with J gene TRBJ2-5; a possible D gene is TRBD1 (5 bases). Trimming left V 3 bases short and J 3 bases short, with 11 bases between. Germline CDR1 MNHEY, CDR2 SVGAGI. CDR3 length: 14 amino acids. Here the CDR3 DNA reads TGTGCCAGCAGTTATGCAGGGTCCAAAGAGACCCAGTACTTC. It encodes CASSYAGSKETQYF.

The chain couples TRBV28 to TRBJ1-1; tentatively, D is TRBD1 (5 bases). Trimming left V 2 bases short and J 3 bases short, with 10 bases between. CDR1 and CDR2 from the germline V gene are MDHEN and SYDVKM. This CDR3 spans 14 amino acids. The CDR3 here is CASSLPHRYTEAFF. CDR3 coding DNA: TGTGCCAGCAGTTTACCCCACAGGTACACTGAAGCTTTCTTT.

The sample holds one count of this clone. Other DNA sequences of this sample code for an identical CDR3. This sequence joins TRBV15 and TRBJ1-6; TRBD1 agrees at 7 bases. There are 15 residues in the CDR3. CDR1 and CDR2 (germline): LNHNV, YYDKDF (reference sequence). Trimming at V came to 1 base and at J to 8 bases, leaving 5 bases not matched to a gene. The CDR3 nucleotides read TGTGCCACCAGCAGAGGACAGGGTTTGGATTCACCCCTCCACTTT. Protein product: CATSRGQGLDSPLHF.

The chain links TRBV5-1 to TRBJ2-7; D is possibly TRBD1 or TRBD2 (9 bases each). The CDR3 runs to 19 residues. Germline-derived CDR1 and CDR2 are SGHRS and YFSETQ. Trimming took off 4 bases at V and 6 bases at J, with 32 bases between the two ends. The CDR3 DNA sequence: TGCGCCAGCAGCCTTGATACAGGGGGCTGGGGCGGGAGGGCCCCCGAGCAGTACTTC. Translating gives CASSLDTGGWGGRAPEQYF.

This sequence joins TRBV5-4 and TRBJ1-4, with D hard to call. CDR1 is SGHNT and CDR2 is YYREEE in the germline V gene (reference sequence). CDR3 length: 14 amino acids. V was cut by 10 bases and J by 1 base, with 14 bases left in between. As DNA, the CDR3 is TGTGCCGGCGGAAGTGGATTAACTAATGAAAAACTGTTTTTT. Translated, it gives CAGGSGLTNEKLFF.

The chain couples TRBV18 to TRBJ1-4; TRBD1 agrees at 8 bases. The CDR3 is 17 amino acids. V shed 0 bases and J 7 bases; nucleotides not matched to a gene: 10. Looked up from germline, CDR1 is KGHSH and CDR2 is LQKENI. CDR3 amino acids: CASSPPIGQGLSEKLFF. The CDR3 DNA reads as TGTGCCAGCTCACCACCGATAGGACAGGGTCTCAGTGAAAAACTGTTTTTT. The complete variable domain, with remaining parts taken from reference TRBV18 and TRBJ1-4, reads NAGVMQNPRHLVRRRGQEARLRCSPMKGHSHVYWYRQLPEEGLKFMVYLQKENIIDESGMPKERFSAEFPKEGPSILRIQQVVRGDSAAYFCASSPPIGQGLSEKLFFGSGTQLSVL.

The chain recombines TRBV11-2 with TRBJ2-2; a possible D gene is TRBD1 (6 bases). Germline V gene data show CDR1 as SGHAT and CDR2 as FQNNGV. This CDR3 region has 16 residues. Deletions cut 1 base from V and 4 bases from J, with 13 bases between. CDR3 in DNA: TGTGCCAGCAGCTTAGCCCCGGACAGTTTCACCGGGGAGCTGTTTTTT. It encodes CASSLAPDSFTGELFF.

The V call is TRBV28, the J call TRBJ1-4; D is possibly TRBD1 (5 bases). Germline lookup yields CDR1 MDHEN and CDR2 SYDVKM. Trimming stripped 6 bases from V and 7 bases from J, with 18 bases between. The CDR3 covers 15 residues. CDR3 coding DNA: TGTGCCAGCAGGACGCCGCGTGGGGCCGGTGAAAAACTGTTTTTT. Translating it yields CASRTPRGAGEKLFF.

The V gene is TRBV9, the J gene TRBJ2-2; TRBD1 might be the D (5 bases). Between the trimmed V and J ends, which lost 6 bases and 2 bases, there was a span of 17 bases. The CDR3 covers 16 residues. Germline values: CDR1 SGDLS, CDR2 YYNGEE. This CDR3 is CASNTPGRVNTGELFF. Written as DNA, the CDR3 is TGTGCCAGCAACACCCCAGGCAGGGTAAACACCGGGGAGCTGTTTTTT.

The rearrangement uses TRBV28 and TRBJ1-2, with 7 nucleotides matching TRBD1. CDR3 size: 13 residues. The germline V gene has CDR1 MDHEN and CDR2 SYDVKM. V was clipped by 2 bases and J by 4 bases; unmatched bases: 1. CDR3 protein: CASSLDRVYGYTF. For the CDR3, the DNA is TGTGCCAGCAGTTTAGACAGGGTCTATGGCTACACCTTC.

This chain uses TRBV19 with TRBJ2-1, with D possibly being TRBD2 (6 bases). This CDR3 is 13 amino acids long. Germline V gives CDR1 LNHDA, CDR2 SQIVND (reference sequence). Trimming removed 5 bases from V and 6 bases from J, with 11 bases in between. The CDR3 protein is CASSLSGFNEQFF. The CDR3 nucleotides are TGTGCCAGTAGTCTAAGCGGGTTCAATGAGCAGTTCTTC. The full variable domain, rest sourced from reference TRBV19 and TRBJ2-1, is DGGITQSPKYLFRKEGQNVTLSCEQNLNHDAMYWYRQDPGQGLRLIYYSQIVNDFQKGDIAEGYSVSREKKESFPLTVTSAQKNPTAFYLCASSLSGFNEQFFGPGTRLTVL.

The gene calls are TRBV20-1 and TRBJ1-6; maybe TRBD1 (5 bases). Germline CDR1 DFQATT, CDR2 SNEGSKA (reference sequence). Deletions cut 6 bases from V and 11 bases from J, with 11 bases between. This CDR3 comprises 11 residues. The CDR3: CSAAGLAPLHF. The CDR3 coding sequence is TGCAGTGCAGCAGGGTTAGCACCCCTCCACTTT.

The CDR3 DNA is TGTGCCAGCAGCCGCGGGAACACTGGGGCCAACGTCCTGACTTTC. Protein sequence: CASSRGNTGANVLTF. V usage is TRBV11-3 and J usage is TRBJ2-6; possibly TRBD2 for D (6 bases). This CDR3 has 15 residues. Germline CDR1 reads SGHNT; CDR2 reads YENEEA. Trimming pared 5 bases from V and 2 bases from J, leaving 10 bases between.

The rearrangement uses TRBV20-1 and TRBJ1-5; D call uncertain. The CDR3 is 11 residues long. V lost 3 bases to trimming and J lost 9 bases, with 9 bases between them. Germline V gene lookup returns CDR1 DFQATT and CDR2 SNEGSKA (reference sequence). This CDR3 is CSARRSGPQHF. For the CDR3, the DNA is TGCAGTGCTAGGCGATCTGGGCCCCAGCATTTT.

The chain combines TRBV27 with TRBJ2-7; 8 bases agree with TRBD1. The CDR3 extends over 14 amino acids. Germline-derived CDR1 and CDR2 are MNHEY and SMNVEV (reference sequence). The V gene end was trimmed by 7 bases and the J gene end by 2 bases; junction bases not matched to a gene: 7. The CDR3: CASKTGTGAYEQYF. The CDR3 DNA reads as TGTGCCAGCAAAACCGGGACAGGCGCCTACGAGCAGTACTTC.

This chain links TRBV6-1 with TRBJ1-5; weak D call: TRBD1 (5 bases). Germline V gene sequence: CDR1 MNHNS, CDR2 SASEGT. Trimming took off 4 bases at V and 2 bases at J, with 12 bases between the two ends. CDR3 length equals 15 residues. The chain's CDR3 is CASSAPGGGNQPQHF. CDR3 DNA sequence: TGTGCCAGCAGTGCTCCCGGAGGGGGCAATCAGCCCCAGCATTTT.

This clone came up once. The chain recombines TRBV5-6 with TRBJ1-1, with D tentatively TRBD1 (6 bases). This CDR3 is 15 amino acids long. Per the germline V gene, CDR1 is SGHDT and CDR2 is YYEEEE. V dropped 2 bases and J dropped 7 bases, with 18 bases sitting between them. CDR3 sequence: CASSFGRGRLFEAFF. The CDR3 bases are TGTGCCAGCAGCTTCGGCAGGGGAAGACTTTTTGAAGCTTTCTTT.

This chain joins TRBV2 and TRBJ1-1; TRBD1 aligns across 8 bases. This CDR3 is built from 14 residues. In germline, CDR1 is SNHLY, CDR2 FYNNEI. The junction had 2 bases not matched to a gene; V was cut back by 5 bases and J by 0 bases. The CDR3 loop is CASSRDRMNTEAFF. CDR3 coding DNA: TGTGCCAGCAGTCGGGACAGGATGAACACTGAAGCTTTCTTT.

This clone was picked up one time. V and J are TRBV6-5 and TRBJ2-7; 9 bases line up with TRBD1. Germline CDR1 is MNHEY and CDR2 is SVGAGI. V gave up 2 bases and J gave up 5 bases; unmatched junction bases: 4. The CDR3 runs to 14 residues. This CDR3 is CASSYPGQGHEQYF. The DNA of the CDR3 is TGTGCCAGCAGTTACCCGGGACAGGGCCACGAGCAGTACTTC.

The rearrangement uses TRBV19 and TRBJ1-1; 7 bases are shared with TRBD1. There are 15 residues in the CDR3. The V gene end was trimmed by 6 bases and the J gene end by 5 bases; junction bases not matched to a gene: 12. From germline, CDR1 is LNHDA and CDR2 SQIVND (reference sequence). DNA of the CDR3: TGTGCCAGTAGATATACAGGGGAGAGTGGTACTGAAGCTTTCTTT. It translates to CASRYTGESGTEAFF.

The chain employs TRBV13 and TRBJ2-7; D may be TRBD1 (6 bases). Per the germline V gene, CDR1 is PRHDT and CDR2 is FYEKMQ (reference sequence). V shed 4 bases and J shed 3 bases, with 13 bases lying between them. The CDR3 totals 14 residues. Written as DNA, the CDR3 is TGTGCCAGCAGCTCCAGGGGCAGATACTACGAGCAGTACTTC. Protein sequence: CASSSRGRYYEQYF.

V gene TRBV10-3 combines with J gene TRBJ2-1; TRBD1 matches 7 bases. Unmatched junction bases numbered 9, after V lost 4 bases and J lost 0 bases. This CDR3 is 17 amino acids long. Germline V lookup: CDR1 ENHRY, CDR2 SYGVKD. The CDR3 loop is CAISGLGQEYSYNEQFF. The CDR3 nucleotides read TGTGCCATCAGTGGGCTCGGACAGGAGTACTCCTACAATGAGCAGTTCTTC.

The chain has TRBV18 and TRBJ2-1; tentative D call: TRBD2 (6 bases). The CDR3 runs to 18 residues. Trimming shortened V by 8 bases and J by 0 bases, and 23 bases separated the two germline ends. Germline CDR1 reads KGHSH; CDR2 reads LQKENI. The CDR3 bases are TGTGCCAGCACTGCTTTGGAGGGACGAGTTAGCTCCTACAATGAGCAGTTCTTC. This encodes CASTALEGRVSSYNEQFF.

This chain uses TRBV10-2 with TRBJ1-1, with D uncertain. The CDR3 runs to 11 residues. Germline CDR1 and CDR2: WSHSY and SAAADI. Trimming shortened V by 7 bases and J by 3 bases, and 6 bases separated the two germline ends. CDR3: CASKSDTEAFF. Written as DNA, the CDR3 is TGCGCCAGCAAGTCGGACACTGAAGCTTTCTTT.